The rows below give T cell receptor beta chains drawn from one sample of a study of CD8 T cells in ankylosing spondylitis. One entry per CDR3 protein results from TCRdb running MiXCR on the 5' RACE reads. The top ten hold about 6.8% of the sample, which has about 240,000 distinct CDR3 sequences, about 9.1% seen once. The sequencing sample was made of blood, either unsorted or a sorted T cell fraction (not recorded which). Receptors were obtained from a male donor with ankylosing spondylitis or in good health (not recorded which). CDR3s leave out the opening cysteine and the closing phenylalanine or tryptophan. Each record gives: V gene, J gene, CDR3 protein.

TRBV7-2	TRBJ1-1	ASSLGGHMNTEAF
TRBV12-3/TRBV12-4	TRBJ2-4	ASSSAGGDIQY
TRBV20-1	TRBJ2-3	SAPSKRGAGDTQY
TRBV29-1	TRBJ1-1	SVGDRGAF
TRBV4-3	TRBJ2-3	ASSPEGLLTDTQY
TRBV6-2/TRBV6-3	TRBJ2-7	ASETVSSYEQY
TRBV2	TRBJ2-7	ASSPRDLTGEQY
TRBV12-3/TRBV12-4	TRBJ1-1	ASSFQPAGRTEAF
TRBV7-9	TRBJ1-6	ATQRGKTALSDSPLH
TRBV6-5	TRBJ2-7	ASRTSFTGGEQY
TRBV9	TRBJ1-3	ASSVAPSGAGNTIY
TRBV7-9	TRBJ1-2	ASSSDPDHT
TRBV9	TRBJ2-7	ASSGGTSGAYEQY
TRBV12-3/TRBV12-4	TRBJ1-5	ASSPDRASNQPQH
TRBV5-1	TRBJ2-2	ASSPTSGVANTGELF
TRBV15	TRBJ2-5	ATSRATSQETQY
TRBV20-1	TRBJ1-2	SASNSDLGGYT
TRBV20-1	TRBJ2-5	SARVQQETQY
TRBV5-6	TRBJ2-5	ASSRGLAGMETQY
TRBV7-8	TRBJ2-4	ASSLGGGATVNIQY
TRBV5-1	TRBJ2-6	ASSFTLSGANVLT
TRBV7-9	TRBJ1-1	ASSSGTGKAF
TRBV7-2	TRBJ2-3	ASSPGASGADTQY
TRBV4-1	TRBJ2-7	ASSQTSVPYEQY
TRBV5-1	TRBJ1-6	ASSLGQGSSYNSPLH
TRBV7-2	TRBJ2-1	ASSPIKQNEQF
TRBV20-1	TRBJ1-1	SATGDTEAF
TRBV30	TRBJ2-5	AWSIEFQETQY
TRBV7-7	TRBJ2-1	ASSEGTFASYNEQF
TRBV29-1	TRBJ1-2	SVDPPGGYGYT
TRBV6-5	TRBJ2-2	ASSYIRQTNTGELF
TRBV7-2	TRBJ2-6	ASSPTGSSGANVLT
TRBV3-1	TRBJ2-1	ASSQGCGRAYNEQF
TRBV5-4	TRBJ2-3	ASSFRTGTDTQY
TRBV6-1	TRBJ2-3	ASQPGSSVTDTQY
TRBV30	TRBJ1-2	AWSLTGGVEGYT
TRBV7-2	TRBJ2-1	ASSLGVGLSSYNEQF
TRBV29-1	TRBJ2-1	SVEGHSSSYNEQF